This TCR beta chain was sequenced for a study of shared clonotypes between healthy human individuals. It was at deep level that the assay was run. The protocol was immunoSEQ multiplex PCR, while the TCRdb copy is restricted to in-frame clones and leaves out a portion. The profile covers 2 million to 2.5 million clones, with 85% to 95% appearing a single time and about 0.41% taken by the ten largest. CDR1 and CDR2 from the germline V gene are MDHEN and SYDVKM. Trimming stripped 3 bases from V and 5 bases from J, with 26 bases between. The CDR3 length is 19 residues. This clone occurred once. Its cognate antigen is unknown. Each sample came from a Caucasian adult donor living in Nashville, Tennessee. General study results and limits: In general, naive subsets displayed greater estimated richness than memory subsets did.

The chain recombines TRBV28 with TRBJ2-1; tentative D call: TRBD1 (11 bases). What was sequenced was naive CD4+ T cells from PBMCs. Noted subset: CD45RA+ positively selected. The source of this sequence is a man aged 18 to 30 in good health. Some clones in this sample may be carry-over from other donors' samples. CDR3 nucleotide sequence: TGTGCCAGCAGTTTCCCGGACAGGGGGCTAGCGGGAGTCCACAATGAGCAGTTCTTC. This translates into CASSFPDRGLAGVHNEQFF.